This passage covers 27 T cell receptor beta chains from one sample sequenced in a study of T-cell memory formation after mild COVID-19. Each CDR3 protein is one row after TCRdb ran MiXCR on the 5' RACE reads. In the table there are tens of thousands of distinct CDR3 sequences, around 10% of which are singletons. The sequencing sample was made of PBMCs or a T cell subset sorted from them (not recorded which). The receptor set was obtained from a man in his late teens or twenties who had mild COVID-19 (a few samples of this study predate the infection). Cell type and time point are not known.

This clonotype came up a few times. The DNA for the CDR3 is TGTGCCAGCACCCAGCCGGAGGGTGAGCAGTTCTTC. Translating it yields CASTQPEGEQFF. The rearrangement joins TRBV5-6 to TRBJ2-1; tentative D call: TRBD2 (6 bases). The V gene's germline CDR1 is SGHDT and CDR2 YYEEEE. V shed 6 bases and J shed 9 bases, with 13 bases lying between them. This CDR3 contains 12 residues.

The V gene is TRBV6-5, the J gene TRBJ2-1, with D maybe TRBD2 (5 bases). V was pared by 5 bases and J by 5 bases, with 7 bases between. Germline CDR1 reads MNHEY; CDR2 reads SVGAGI. CDR3 length: 12 amino acids. The CDR3 loop is CASSGLNNEQFF. The CDR3 DNA reads TGTGCCAGCAGTGGACTCAACAATGAGCAGTTCTTC.

This clonotype was detected many times. This rearrangement joins TRBV20-1 to TRBJ2-2; the D gene is possibly TRBD2 (6 bases). The CDR3 runs 14 residues. Germline V gene sequence: CDR1 DFQATT, CDR2 SNEGSKA (reference sequence). V lost 3 bases and J lost 0, with 8 bases in between. CDR3 in DNA: TGCAGTGCTAGGGTAGCGGCGAACACCGGGGAGCTGTTTTTT. This sequence encodes CSARVAANTGELFF.

This clonotype has a handful of counts. V gene TRBV13 combines with J gene TRBJ2-3; D is uncertain. CDR3 length: 12 amino acids. Trimming took 0 bases from V and 4 from J, leaving 2 bases between them. Germline loops: CDR1 PRHDT, CDR2 FYEKMQ (reference sequence). The CDR3 nucleotides read TGTGCCAGCAGCTTAGGACCAGATACGCAGTATTTT. It codes for CASSLGPDTQYF.

This clonotype was counted at least ten times. V is TRBV7-3 and J is TRBJ2-2; no clear D. Trimming took off 8 bases at V and 5 bases at J, with 12 bases between the two ends. Germline V gene data show CDR1 as SGHTA and CDR2 as FQGTGA. There are 13 residues in the CDR3. CDR3 DNA sequence: TGTGCCAGCCGTGAGACCAATACCGGGGAGCTGTTTTTT. Amino acids: CASRETNTGELFF.

There are many counts of this clonotype. The V and J genes are TRBV6-5 and TRBJ2-6; D is possibly TRBD1 or TRBD2 (6 bases each). From germline, CDR1 is MNHEY and CDR2 SVGAGI. The CDR3 totals 18 residues. V was pared by 6 bases and J by 0 bases, with 18 bases between. For the CDR3, the DNA is TGTGCCAGCAGGAACAGGCCGGGGGCTATCTCTGGGGCCAACGTCCTGACTTTC. It yields the protein CASRNRPGAISGANVLTF.

There are many counts of this clonotype. The chain links TRBV30 to TRBJ2-2; no clear D. The CDR3 contains 14 residues. The germline V gene has CDR1 GTSNPN and CDR2 SVGIG (reference sequence). The V end was cut by 1 base, the J end by 6 bases, with 12 bases between. The CDR3 DNA is TGTGCCTGGAGTGCGGCTCCGGAGTCCGGGGAGCTGTTTTTT. Translation: CAWSAAPESGELFF.

This clonotype turned up a few times. The rearrangement links TRBV11-2 to TRBJ1-1; possibly TRBD1 for D (6 bases). This CDR3 contains 14 residues. V was pared by 6 bases and J by 1 base, with 12 bases between. CDR1 and CDR2 (germline): SGHAT, FQNNGV. The CDR3 region is CASRSPGQNTEAFF. DNA of the CDR3: TGTGCCAGCAGATCCCCGGGACAGAACACTGAAGCTTTCTTT.

This clonotype appeared a few times. The chain links TRBV28 to TRBJ1-5; possibly TRBD1 for D (6 bases). Germline V CDR1 and CDR2: MDHEN, SYDVKM. V was shortened by 6 bases and J by 6 bases, with 18 bases between the two germline ends. The CDR3 sequence is 15 residues long. The CDR3: CASRIPGAGGQPQHF. The CDR3 bases are TGTGCCAGCAGGATCCCAGGGGCGGGGGGTCAGCCCCAGCATTTT.

In its sample, this clonotype was seen many times. The CDR3 loop is CASSSASGGSTGGTQYF. The CDR3 nucleotides read TGTGCCAGCAGCTCGGCTAGCGGGGGATCCACTGGGGGTACGCAGTATTTT. The chain couples TRBV7-2 to TRBJ2-3; 10 positions match TRBD2. The CDR3 is made up of 17 amino acids. V dropped 4 bases and J dropped 8; count of bases not matched to a gene: 15. Per germline, CDR1 SGHTA and CDR2 FQGNSA.

This clonotype appeared many times. This chain uses TRBV4-3 with TRBJ2-7; D is perhaps TRBD2 (5 bases). Germline values: CDR1 LGHNA, CDR2 YSLEER. Trimming removed 8 bases at V and 4 bases at J, with 30 bases between. CDR3 size: 18 residues. CDR3 DNA sequence: TGCGCCAGCCAGCCAAGGGCGGAGCGGCCCCCTAATTATTACGAGCAGTACGTC. Translating it yields CASQPRAERPPNYYEQYV.

This clonotype has more than one count but fewer than ten. The chain links TRBV7-9 to TRBJ2-6; no definite D call. Trimming stripped 5 bases from V and 2 bases from J, with 7 bases between. In germline, CDR1 is SEHNR, CDR2 FQNEAQ (reference sequence). The CDR3 contains 14 residues. Here the CDR3 DNA reads TGTGCCAGCAGCCACCCGGCTGGGGCCAACGTCCTGACTTTC. It is translated as CASSHPAGANVLTF.

J is TRBJ1-6 and V is TRBV3-1; possible D gene TRBD1, 6 bases. Germline V lookup: CDR1 LGHDT, CDR2 YNNKEL (reference sequence). The CDR3 has 14 residues. The V end was cut by 0 bases, the J end by 9 bases, with 9 bases between. The CDR3 region has the DNA TGTGCCAGCAGCCAAGACGGGGGGCTTTCACCCCTCCACTTT. Its protein product is CASSQDGGLSPLHF.

This chain joins TRBV4-3 and TRBJ2-2; no clear D. The CDR3 sequence is 13 residues long. Germline loops: CDR1 LGHNA, CDR2 YSLEER. The V end was cut by 0 bases, the J end by 8 bases, with 7 bases between. CDR3 in amino acids: CASSQDYGGELFF. The CDR3 DNA reads TGCGCCAGCAGCCAAGATTACGGGGGGGAGCTGTTTTTT.

V gene TRBV21-1 combines with J gene TRBJ1-1; the table's D call, TRBD1, has no DNA check behind it. TRBV21-1 is given as a pseudogene. The CDR3 length is 14 residues. The DNA for the CDR3 is TGTGCCAGCAGCAATCAGGGGCAAGGCACTGAAGCTTTCTTT. Residues: CASSNQGQGTEAFF.

The chain carries TRBV6-6 and TRBJ2-2, with D unclear. Trimming took off 6 bases at V and 5 bases at J, with 4 bases between the two ends. Germline V gene lookup returns CDR1 MNHNY and CDR2 SVGAGI (reference sequence). There are 11 residues in the CDR3. CDR3 DNA: TGTGCCAGCAGCTGGACCGGGGAGCTGTTTTTT. This translates into CASSWTGELFF.

The CDR3 DNA sequence: TGCAGTGCGCTACGGCAGGTGAGCTACGAGCAGTACTTC. This gives the protein CSALRQVSYEQYF. The chain uses TRBV20-1 and TRBJ2-7; the D is unclear. This CDR3 contains 13 residues. Germline V gene data show CDR1 as DFQATT and CDR2 as SNEGSKA (reference sequence). Trimming left V 6 bases short and J 3 bases short, with 15 bases between.

In its sample, this clonotype was seen many times. The DNA for the CDR3 is TGCAGTGCTAGAGATGGGGGACAGCCCATGACCGGGGAGCTGTTTTTT. This translates into CSARDGGQPMTGELFF. The gene calls are TRBV20-1 and TRBJ2-2, with TRBD1 matching 7 bases. V was clipped by 0 bases and J by 5 bases; unmatched bases: 9. CDR1 is DFQATT and CDR2 is SNEGSKA in the germline V gene (reference sequence). The CDR3 is 16 residues long.

The CDR3, as DNA: TGCAATCCCTGGCAGGGACCGTCCCAGTACTTC. Residues: CNPWQGPSQYF. The V gene is TRBV20-1, the J gene TRBJ2-5, with D perhaps being TRBD1 or TRBD2 (5 bases each). The germline CDR1 and CDR2 sequences are DFQATT and SNEGSKA (reference sequence). The length of the CDR3 is 11 residues.

The DNA of the CDR3 is TGTGCCAGCTCACCAGTACGGGACAGATGGGGCTACACCTTC. It specifies CASSPVRDRWGYTF. V usage is TRBV18 and J usage is TRBJ1-2; 7 bases are a match to TRBD1. Germline V gives CDR1 KGHSH, CDR2 LQKENI. The length of the CDR3 is 14 residues. With V trimmed by 2 bases and J by 8 bases, 8 bases remained unmatched.

The chain couples TRBV2 to TRBJ1-5; no firm D call. Germline V gene sequence: CDR1 SNHLY, CDR2 FYNNEI. With 6 bases removed from V and 6 bases from J, the gap between germline ends came to 6 bases. This CDR3 comprises 11 residues. The CDR3 DNA follows: TGTGCCAGCAGATTGATTCAGCCCCAGCATTTT. It encodes CASRLIQPQHF. Full variable domain (rest looked up from reference TRBV2 and TRBJ1-5): EPEVTQTPSHQVTQMGQEVILRCVPISNHLYFYWYRQILGQKVEFLVSFYNNEISEKSEIFDDQFSVERPDGSNFTLKIRSTKLEDSAMYFCASRLIQPQHFGDGTRLSIL.

This clonotype was seen more than once but under ten times. V gene TRBV4-1 combines with J gene TRBJ2-4; tentative D call: TRBD1 (7 bases). The germline V gene has CDR1 MGHRA and CDR2 YSYEKL. V lost 1 base, J lost 3 bases, and 10 bases lay in between. The CDR3 is 15 residues long. In DNA, the CDR3 is TGCGCCAGCAGCCAAGGCCAGGGGGGCAAAAACATTCAGTACTTC. Residues: CASSQGQGGKNIQYF.

This clonotype showed up just a few times. This CDR3 reads CASSPEAGAEAFF. CDR3 sequence (DNA): TGTGCCAGCAGCCCGGAGGCCGGGGCTGAAGCTTTCTTT. The chain joins TRBV7-2 to TRBJ1-1; D unresolved. Germline loops: CDR1 SGHTA, CDR2 FQGNSA. The CDR3 is 13 residues long. Trimming pared 5 bases from V and 6 bases from J, leaving 13 bases between.

This chain connects TRBV20-1 to TRBJ2-2; the D is unclear. Per germline, CDR1 DFQATT and CDR2 SNEGSKA (reference sequence). Trimming cost V 3 bases and J 7 bases, with 6 bases left between them. The CDR3 contains 11 residues. The CDR3: CSASPGGELFF. CDR3 nucleotide sequence: TGCAGTGCTAGTCCCGGCGGGGAGCTGTTTTTT.

This chain connects TRBV2 to TRBJ1-5, with D possibly matching TRBD1 (5 bases). CDR1 is SNHLY, CDR2 FYNNEI, per germline. The V gene lost 5 bases and the J gene lost 1 base, with 9 bases spanning the gap. The CDR3 sequence is 14 residues long. The CDR3 DNA sequence: TGTGCCAGCAGTAGACAGACGAGCAATCAGCCCCAGCATTTT. Its protein is CASSRQTSNQPQHF. Based on the CDR3 plus reference TRBV2 and TRBJ1-5, the full variable domain is EPEVTQTPSHQVTQMGQEVILRCVPISNHLYFYWYRQILGQKVEFLVSFYNNEISEKSEIFDDQFSVERPDGSNFTLKIRSTKLEDSAMYFCASSRQTSNQPQHFGDGTRLSIL.

V is TRBV29-1 and J is TRBJ2-4; 7 positions agree with TRBD2. Germline values: CDR1 SQVTM, CDR2 ANQGSEA. This CDR3 spans 15 amino acids. V was clipped by 6 bases and J by 0 bases; unmatched bases: 8. CDR3 DNA sequence: TGCAGCGTCTCCAGCGGGGAACTAGCCAAAAACATTCAGTACTTC. Its protein is CSVSSGELAKNIQYF.

This clonotype was observed a handful of times. The chain couples TRBV4-2 to TRBJ2-3; 10 positions agree with TRBD2. Germline V gene lookup returns CDR1 LGHNA and CDR2 YNFKEQ. The CDR3 extends over 15 amino acids. J gave up 3 bases and V 0 bases, and 0 bases lay outside the gene matches. CDR3 region: CASSQEGLATDTQYF. CDR3 DNA sequence: TGTGCCAGCAGCCAAGAGGGACTAGCGACAGATACGCAGTATTTT.